This entry lists 26 T cell receptor beta chains sequenced from one sample in a study of T cell repertoires in cytomegalovirus infection. These receptors have no known antigen. TCRdb re-derived calls from the reads in MiXCR, one entry per CDR3 protein. This sample has some 480,000 distinct CDR3 sequences, with 25% to 35% found just once. The sequences come from cultured PBMCs, collected from culture after CMV antigen stimulation. The origin of the receptors is a human donor in good health (CMV status not recorded). Some clones in this sample may be carry-over from other donors' samples.

The rearrangement uses TRBV7-9 and TRBJ2-1; a possible D gene is TRBD2 (5 bases). The length of the CDR3 is 15 residues. V dropped 5 bases and J dropped 9 bases, with 20 bases sitting between them. CDR1 is SEHNR and CDR2 is FQNEAQ in the germline V gene (reference sequence). CDR3 sequence (DNA): TGTGCCAGCAGCCTTCCCTCCTTAGTAGAGGGTGAGCAGTTCTTC. This sequence encodes CASSLPSLVEGEQFF.

The rearrangement joins TRBV14 to TRBJ2-2; 7 bases fit TRBD2. Germline V gene sequence: CDR1 SGHDN, CDR2 FVKESK. The junction had 17 bases not matched to a gene; V was cut back by 2 bases and J by 2 bases. The CDR3 runs to 20 residues. The CDR3 nucleotides are TGTGCCAGCAGCCAACGTGTTTCTGAAGCGGGGATAGTTAACACCGGGGAGCTGTTTTTT. It codes for CASSQRVSEAGIVNTGELFF.

This clonotype has more than one count but fewer than ten. The chain uses TRBV15 and TRBJ1-2; D remains ambiguous. Germline V gene lookup returns CDR1 LNHNV and CDR2 YYDKDF (reference sequence). V lost 0 bases and J lost 0, with 8 bases in between. The CDR3 is made up of 15 amino acids. For the CDR3, the DNA is TGTGCCACCAGCAGAGAGGCACAGCCTAACTATGGCTACACCTTC. It yields the protein CATSREAQPNYGYTF.

CDR3 protein: CASSLVGTGLTDTQYF. Here the CDR3 DNA reads TGCGCCAGCAGCTTGGTCGGGACAGGCCTCACAGATACGCAGTATTTT. The J gene is TRBJ2-3, the V gene TRBV5-1, with TRBD1 identical over 8 bases. CDR1 SGHRS and CDR2 YFSETQ come from the germline V gene. The trim removed 0 bases at V and 2 bases at J, leaving 5 bases unmatched. The CDR3 contains 16 residues.

The chain recombines TRBV6-2 or TRBV6-3 with TRBJ1-6; TRBD1 aligns across 9 bases. The CDR3 has 16 residues. V shed 0 bases and J 5 bases; nucleotides not matched to a gene: 2. Germline V gives CDR1 MNHEY, CDR2 SVGEGT. The CDR3 DNA is TGTGCCAGCAGTTACTCGGGACAGGGTGATAATTCACCCCTCCACTTT. Translation gives CASSYSGQGDNSPLHF.

The chain recombines TRBV5-4 with TRBJ2-5; possible D gene TRBD2, 6 bases. With 4 bases removed from V and 4 bases from J, the gap between germline ends came to 14 bases. Germline lookup yields CDR1 SGHNT and CDR2 YYREEE (reference sequence). This CDR3 region has 14 residues. CDR3 DNA sequence: TGTGCCAGCAGCGTCTTAGACGGGGGAGAGACCCAGTACTTC. Its protein is CASSVLDGGETQYF.

The rearrangement joins TRBV7-6 to TRBJ2-1; D gene unclear. CDR1 is SGHVS, CDR2 FNYEAQ, per germline. The germline V and J ends were trimmed by 5 bases and 4 bases, with 15 bases remaining between them. CDR3 size: 15 residues. The CDR3 nucleotides are TGTGCCAGCAGCCCCCCTGGTAGCAGATACAATGAGCAGTTCTTC. This gives the protein CASSPPGSRYNEQFF. Looking up the rest from reference TRBV7-6 and TRBJ2-1 gives the full variable domain: GAGVSQSPRYKVTKRGQDVALRCDPISGHVSLYWYRQALGQGPEFLTYFNYEAQQDKSGLPNDRFSAERPEGSISTLTIQRTEQRDSAMYRCASSPPGSRYNEQFFGPGTRLTVL.

The chain joins TRBV27 to TRBJ1-5; no firm D call. The CDR3 runs to 12 residues. Germline V gene sequence: CDR1 MNHEY, CDR2 SMNVEV (reference sequence). CDR3 protein: CATGGPDQPQHF. In DNA form, the CDR3 reads TGTGCAACTGGCGGCCCGGATCAGCCCCAGCATTTT.

This clonotype appeared a few times. This chain connects TRBV7-3 to TRBJ2-6; TRBD1 matches 10 bases. V trimming: 5 bases; J trimming: 4 bases; junction bases outside the gene matches: 8. The CDR3 is 17 residues long. Germline V lookup: CDR1 SGHTA, CDR2 FQGTGA. The CDR3, as DNA: TGTGCCAGCAGCCCACGACAGGGGGCTACCGGGGCCAACGTCCTGACTTTC. It codes for CASSPRQGATGANVLTF. Drawing the rest from reference TRBV7-3 and TRBJ2-6, the complete variable domain is GAGVSQTPSNKVTEKGKYVELRCDPISGHTALYWYRQSLGQGPEFLIYFQGTGAADDSGLPNDRFFAVRPEGSVSTLKIQRTERGDSAVYLCASSPRQGATGANVLTFGAGSRLTVL.

This clonotype has just a few counts. V is TRBV7-8 and J is TRBJ2-1; tentatively, D is TRBD1 or TRBD2 (5 bases each). Germline values: CDR1 SGHVS, CDR2 FQNEAQ. The V gene lost 5 bases and the J gene lost 4 bases, with 15 bases spanning the gap. The CDR3 is 15 amino acids. CDR3 amino acids: CASSPPGPIYNEQFF. CDR3 nucleotides: TGTGCCAGCAGCCCACCGGGACCCATATACAATGAGCAGTTCTTC.

In its sample, this clonotype was seen many times. The chain couples TRBV7-2 to TRBJ2-7; 15 nucleotides align to TRBD2. The CDR3 is made up of 18 amino acids. Germline trimming cut 6 bases from V and 0 bases from J; bases unmatched to any gene: 9. In germline, CDR1 is SGHTA, CDR2 FQGNSA. In DNA form, the CDR3 reads TGTGCCAGCAGTCCTTCCGGGACTAGCGGGAGGTTCTCCTACGAGCAGTACGTC. Amino acid sequence: CASSPSGTSGRFSYEQYV.

As for this clonotype: The CDR3 carries no conserved terminal phenylalanine or tryptophan, so it likely arises from a read error. This chain links TRBV12-3 or TRBV12-4 with TRBJ1-1; 9 nucleotides agree with TRBD1. With V trimmed by 7 bases and J by 5 bases, 5 bases remained unmatched. The CDR3 length is 13 residues. Here the CDR3 DNA reads TGTGCCAGCACCGGGACAGGGAGTACTGAAGCTTTCCTT. Its protein is CASTGTGSTEAFL.

This clonotype showed up just a few times. J is TRBJ2-5 and V is TRBV19; the match to TRBD2 covers 7 bases. The CDR3 is 15 residues long. Germline V lookup: CDR1 LNHDA, CDR2 SQIVND (reference sequence). Unmatched junction bases numbered 11, after V lost 5 bases and J lost 5 bases. For the CDR3, the DNA is TGTGCCAGTAGTCCCCGCGGACTAGTACCCGAGACCCAGTACTTC. Protein product: CASSPRGLVPETQYF.

This clonotype showed up many times. The V and J genes are TRBV6-2 or TRBV6-3 and TRBJ2-7, with D perhaps TRBD1 (5 bases). Germline V gene data show CDR1 as MNHEY and CDR2 as SVGEGT. The CDR3 is 13 amino acids. V was pared by 4 bases and J by 2 bases, with 9 bases between. The chain's CDR3 is CASSWGLTYEQYF. Here the CDR3 DNA reads TGTGCCAGCAGTTGGGGCTTAACCTACGAGCAGTACTTC.

This clonotype was detected only a few times. V is TRBV2 and J is TRBJ2-2; no reliable D call. Germline V lookup: CDR1 SNHLY, CDR2 FYNNEI. CDR3 length: 14 residues. V was pared by 7 bases and J by 1 base, with 10 bases between. The CDR3 DNA follows: TGTGCCAGCACACGTCGGGTGAACACCGGGGAGCTGTTTTTT. Protein product: CASTRRVNTGELFF.

This clonotype appeared a few times. The CDR3 reads CASSFPERDAYEQYV. The CDR3 DNA is TGTGCCAGCAGCTTCCCGGAGAGGGATGCCTACGAGCAGTACGTC. The genes are TRBV7-8 and TRBJ2-7; a weak D match, TRBD2 (5 bases). Germline V gene lookup returns CDR1 SGHVS and CDR2 FQNEAQ. The V end lost 3 bases, the J end lost 2 bases, and 14 bases lay between the germline ends. The CDR3 is made up of 15 amino acids.

The rearrangement joins TRBV28 to TRBJ2-7; perhaps TRBD1 as D (5 bases). The CDR3 contains 15 residues. Trimming left V 5 bases short and J 0 bases short, with 14 bases between. The V gene's germline CDR1 is MDHEN and CDR2 SYDVKM. Written as DNA, the CDR3 is TGTGCCAGCAGTGACCTCGGACACGACTCCTACGAGCAGTACTTC. This translates into CASSDLGHDSYEQYF. Based on the CDR3 plus reference TRBV28 and TRBJ2-7, the full variable domain is DVKVTQSSRYLVKRTGEKVFLECVQDMDHENMFWYRQDPGLGLRLIYFSYDVKMKEKGDIPEGYSVSREKKERFSLILESASTNQTSMYLCASSDLGHDSYEQYFGPGTRLTVT.

This chain joins TRBV7-8 and TRBJ2-1; the D is unclear. Germline values: CDR1 SGHVS, CDR2 FQNEAQ. Trimming shortened V by 0 bases and J by 0 bases, and 12 bases separated the two germline ends. The CDR3 is 17 residues long. CDR3 amino acids: CASSLAGIHSSYNEQFF. CDR3 DNA: TGTGCCAGCAGCTTAGCCGGAATTCACAGCTCCTACAATGAGCAGTTCTTC.

As to this clonotype: At one boundary the junction diverges from the germline segment, which might be a read error. V and J are TRBV7-2 and TRBJ2-7, with a weak D call TRBD2 (6 bases). From germline, CDR1 is SGHTA and CDR2 FQGNSA. The CDR3 is 16 residues long. This CDR3 is CASSPRAGSGAYEQHF. CDR3 bases: TGTGCCAGCAGCCCACGTGCGGGATCAGGAGCCTACGAGCAGCACTTC.

In its sample, this clonotype was seen many times. The chain recombines TRBV7-2 with TRBJ1-5, with D possibly TRBD1 on 5 matching bases. V was cut by 5 bases and J by 9 bases, with 17 bases left in between. CDR1 and CDR2 (germline): SGHTA, FQGNSA. This CDR3 region has 14 residues. Written as DNA, the CDR3 is TGTGCCAGCAGCCTCGTCAGGGACCTAAGGCCCCAGCATTTT. This translates into CASSLVRDLRPQHF.

As concerns this clonotype: An end of the junction differs from the germline gene, which may be a read error. The gene calls are TRBV27 and TRBJ2-2; 7 bases line up with TRBD1. CDR1 MNHEY and CDR2 SMNVEV come from the germline V gene (reference sequence). This CDR3 has 15 residues. This chain's CDR3 is CASSETGTKTGELFF. Written as DNA, the CDR3 is TGTGCCAGCAGTGAGACAGGGACGAAGACCGGGGAGCTGTTTTTT.

This clonotype has just a few counts. CDR3 DNA: TGTGCCAGTAGTATAGTAGCAACGAGGGGGACCGGGGAGCTGTTTTTT. It translates to CASSIVATRGTGELFF. The chain links TRBV19 to TRBJ2-2; the D gene is possibly TRBD1 (6 bases). V shed 1 base and J shed 5 bases, with 14 bases lying between them. Germline V gives CDR1 LNHDA, CDR2 SQIVND (reference sequence). The CDR3 spans 16 residues.

This clonotype was counted between two and nine times. The J gene is TRBJ1-1, the V gene TRBV29-1; D uncertain. The V and J ends lost 3 bases and 1 base respectively, with 15 bases between them. The CDR3 has 15 amino acids. CDR1 SQVTM and CDR2 ANQGSEA come from the germline V gene. CDR3 DNA: TGCAGCGTTGAGGGCAGGCTTGAAAAGAACACTGAAGCTTTCTTT. The encoded protein is CSVEGRLEKNTEAFF.

This clonotype was seen at least ten times. The chain employs TRBV7-8 and TRBJ2-7, with D uncertain. V lost 5 bases to trimming and J lost 3 bases, with 5 bases between them. The CDR3 loop spans 11 amino acids. In germline, CDR1 is SGHVS, CDR2 FQNEAQ. CDR3 sequence (DNA): TGTGCCAGCAGCCCCAACTACGAGCAGTACTTC. Translated, it gives CASSPNYEQYF.

V usage is TRBV7-9 and J usage is TRBJ2-5; D tentatively fits TRBD1 or TRBD2 (7 bases each). With 5 bases removed from V and 5 bases from J, the gap between germline ends came to 18 bases. The CDR3 loop spans 15 amino acids. CDR1 and CDR2 (germline): SEHNR, FQNEAQ (reference sequence). CDR3 protein: CASSLPAAGQETQYF. The CDR3 nucleotides read TGTGCCAGCAGCCTCCCCGCAGCGGGACAGGAGACCCAGTACTTC.

This clonotype was picked up a small number of times. The chain's CDR3 is CATSRDPAGRSYEQYF. CDR3 nucleotide sequence: TGTGCCACCAGCAGAGATCCCGCTGGACGCTCCTACGAGCAGTACTTC. The chain has TRBV15 and TRBJ2-7; D gene unclear. Germline values: CDR1 LNHNV, CDR2 YYDKDF (reference sequence). This CDR3 contains 16 residues. The V and J ends lost 0 bases and 0 bases respectively, with 12 bases between them.